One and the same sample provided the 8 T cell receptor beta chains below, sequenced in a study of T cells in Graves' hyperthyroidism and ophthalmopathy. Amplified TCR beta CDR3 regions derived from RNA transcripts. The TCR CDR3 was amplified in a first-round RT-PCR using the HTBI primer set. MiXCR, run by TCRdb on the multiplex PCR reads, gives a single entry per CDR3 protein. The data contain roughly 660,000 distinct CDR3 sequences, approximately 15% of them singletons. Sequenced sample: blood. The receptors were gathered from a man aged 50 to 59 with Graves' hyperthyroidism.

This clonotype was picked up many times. The CDR3 protein is CATSDPTSGRIDTQYF. The CDR3 nucleotides read TGTGCCACCAGTGACCCTACTAGCGGGAGAATTGATACGCAGTATTTT. The chain joins TRBV24-1 to TRBJ2-3; 11 positions match TRBD2. J gave up 6 bases and V 4 bases, and 8 bases lay outside the gene matches. Germline CDR1 reads KGHDR; CDR2 reads SFDVKD. This CDR3 is 16 amino acids long.

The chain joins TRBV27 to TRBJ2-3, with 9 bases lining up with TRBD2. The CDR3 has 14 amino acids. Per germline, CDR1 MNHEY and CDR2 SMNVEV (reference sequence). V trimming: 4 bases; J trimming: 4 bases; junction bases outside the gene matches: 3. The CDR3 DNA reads TGTGCCAGCAGTTCAGCGGGAGGAGCAGATACGCAGTATTTT. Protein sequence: CASSSAGGADTQYF.

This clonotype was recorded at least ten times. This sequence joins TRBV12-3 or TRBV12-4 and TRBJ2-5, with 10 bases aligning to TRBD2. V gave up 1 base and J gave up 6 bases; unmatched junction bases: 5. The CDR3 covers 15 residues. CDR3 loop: CASSLEASGSKTQYF. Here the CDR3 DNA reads TGTGCCAGCAGTTTAGAGGCTAGCGGGAGTAAGACCCAGTACTTC.

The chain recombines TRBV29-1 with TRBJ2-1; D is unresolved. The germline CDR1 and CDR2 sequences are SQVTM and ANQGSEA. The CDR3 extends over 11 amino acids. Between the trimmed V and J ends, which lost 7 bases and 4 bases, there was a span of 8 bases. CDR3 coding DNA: TGCAGCGGAGCCCAGTACAATGAGCAGTTCTTC. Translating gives CSGAQYNEQFF.

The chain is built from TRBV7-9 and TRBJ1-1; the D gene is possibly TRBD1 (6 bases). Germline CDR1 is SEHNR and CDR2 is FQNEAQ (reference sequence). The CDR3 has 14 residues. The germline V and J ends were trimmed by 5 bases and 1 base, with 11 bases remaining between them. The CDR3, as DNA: TGTGCCAGCAGCGGGGGCCCCGGGAACACTGAAGCTTTCTTT. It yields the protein CASSGGPGNTEAFF.

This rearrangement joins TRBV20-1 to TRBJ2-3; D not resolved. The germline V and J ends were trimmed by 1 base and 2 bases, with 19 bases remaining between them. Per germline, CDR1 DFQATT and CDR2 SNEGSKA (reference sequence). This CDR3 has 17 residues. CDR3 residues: CSARGLRLPETTDTQYF. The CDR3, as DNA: TGCAGTGCTAGAGGGCTGCGGCTCCCCGAGACCACAGATACGCAGTATTTT.

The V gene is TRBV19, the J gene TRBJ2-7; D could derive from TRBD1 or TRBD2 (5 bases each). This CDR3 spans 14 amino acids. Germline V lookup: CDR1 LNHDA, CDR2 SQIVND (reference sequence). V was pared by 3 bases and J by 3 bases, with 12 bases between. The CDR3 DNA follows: TGTGCCAGTAGTATTACAGGAGACTACTACGAGCAGTACTTC. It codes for CASSITGDYYEQYF.

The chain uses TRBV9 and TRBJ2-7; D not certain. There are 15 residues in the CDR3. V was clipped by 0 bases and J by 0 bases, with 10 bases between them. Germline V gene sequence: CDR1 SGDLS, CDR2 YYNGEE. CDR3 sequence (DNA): TGTGCCAGCAGCGTAGACCCGGGCAGCTCCTACGAGCAGTACTTC. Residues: CASSVDPGSSYEQYF.